The subject of this entry is one T cell receptor beta chain. Next came a second PCR, run for about 7 to 12 cycles, which used a sample-barcoded 5' primer along with a J-beta primer mix. TCRdb re-analysed the 5' RACE reads in MiXCR, keeping a single row per CDR3 protein. The sample holds about 640,000 distinct CDR3 sequences, approximately 59% seen once. This entry is derived from a study of blood T cells in healthy people across ages. The length of the CDR3 is 12 residues. Trimming took 9 bases from V and 5 from J, leaving 14 bases between them. Germline CDR1 is SGHRS and CDR2 is YFSETQ. Sequencing was done on a sample of blood. This receptor was obtained from a man aged 55 to 69 in good health. V is TRBV5-1 and J is TRBJ1-1, with D possibly being TRBD1 (6 bases). The CDR3 loop is CANTTGKTEAFF. Written as DNA, the CDR3 is TGCGCCAACACGACAGGAAAGACTGAAGCTTTCTTT.